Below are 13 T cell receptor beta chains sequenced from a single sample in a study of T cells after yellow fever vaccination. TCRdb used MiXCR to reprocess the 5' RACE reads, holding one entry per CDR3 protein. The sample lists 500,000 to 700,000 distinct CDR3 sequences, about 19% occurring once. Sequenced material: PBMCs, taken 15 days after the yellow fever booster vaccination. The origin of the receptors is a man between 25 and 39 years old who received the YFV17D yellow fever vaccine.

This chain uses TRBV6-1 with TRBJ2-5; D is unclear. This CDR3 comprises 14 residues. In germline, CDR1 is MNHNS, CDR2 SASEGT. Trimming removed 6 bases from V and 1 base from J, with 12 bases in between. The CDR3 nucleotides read TGTGCCAGCAGAACCGGGCAAGTCCAAGAGACCCAGTACTTC. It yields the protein CASRTGQVQETQYF.

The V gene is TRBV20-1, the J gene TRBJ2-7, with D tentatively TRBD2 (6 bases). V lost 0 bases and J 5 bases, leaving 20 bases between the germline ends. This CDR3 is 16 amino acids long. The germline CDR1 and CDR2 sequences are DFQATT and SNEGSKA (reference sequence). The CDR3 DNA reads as TGCAGTGCTAGAGATGTGGCGGGAATCGACGGGCACGAGCAGTACTTC. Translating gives CSARDVAGIDGHEQYF.

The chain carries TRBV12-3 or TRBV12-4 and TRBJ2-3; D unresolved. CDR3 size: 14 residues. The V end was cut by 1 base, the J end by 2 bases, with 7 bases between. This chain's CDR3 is CASSLEDHTDTQYF. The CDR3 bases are TGTGCCAGCAGTTTAGAGGACCACACAGATACGCAGTATTTT.

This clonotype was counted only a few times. CDR3 sequence (DNA): TGTGCCAGCAGCCCTAACCCCGGGACTTTCTTT. This translates into CASSPNPGTFF. The V gene is TRBV12-3 or TRBV12-4, the J gene TRBJ1-1; no clear D gene. V shed 6 bases and J shed 12 bases, with 14 bases lying between them. The CDR3 runs to 11 residues.

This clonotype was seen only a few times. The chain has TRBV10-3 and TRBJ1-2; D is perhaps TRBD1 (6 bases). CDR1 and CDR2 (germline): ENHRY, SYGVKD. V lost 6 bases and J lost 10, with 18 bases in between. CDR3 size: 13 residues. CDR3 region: CAIRDPGDGIYTF. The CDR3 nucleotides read TGTGCCATCAGGGATCCAGGGGACGGAATCTACACCTTC.

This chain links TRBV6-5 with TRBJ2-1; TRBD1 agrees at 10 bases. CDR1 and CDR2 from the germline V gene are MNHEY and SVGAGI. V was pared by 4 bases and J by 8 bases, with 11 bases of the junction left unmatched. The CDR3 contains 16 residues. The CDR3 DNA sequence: TGTGCCAGCAGTTCCCCGGACAGGGGGGACCGTTATGAGCAGTTCTTC. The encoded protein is CASSSPDRGDRYEQFF.

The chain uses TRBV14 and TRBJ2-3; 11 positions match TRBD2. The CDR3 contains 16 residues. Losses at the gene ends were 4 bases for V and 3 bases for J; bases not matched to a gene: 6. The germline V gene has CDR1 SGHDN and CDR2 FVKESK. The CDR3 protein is CASSRAGLAATDTQYF. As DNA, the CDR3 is TGTGCCAGCAGCCGCGCGGGACTAGCGGCGACAGATACGCAGTATTTT.

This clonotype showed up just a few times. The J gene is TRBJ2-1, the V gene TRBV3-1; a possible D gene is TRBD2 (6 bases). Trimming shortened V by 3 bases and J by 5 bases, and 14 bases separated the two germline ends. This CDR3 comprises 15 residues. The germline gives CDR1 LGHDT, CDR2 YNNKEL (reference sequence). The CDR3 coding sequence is TGTGCCAGCAGCCAGAAGCGGGCGCGTCACAATGAGCAGTTCTTC. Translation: CASSQKRARHNEQFF.

This CDR3 reads CASRKQGSSYEQYF. CDR3 in DNA: TGTGCCAGCAGGAAACAGGGGAGCTCCTACGAGCAGTACTTC. The gene calls are TRBV28 and TRBJ2-7; 7 bases fit TRBD1. This CDR3 contains 14 residues. Germline V gives CDR1 MDHEN, CDR2 SYDVKM. V trimming: 6 bases; J trimming: 0 bases; junction bases outside the gene matches: 5.

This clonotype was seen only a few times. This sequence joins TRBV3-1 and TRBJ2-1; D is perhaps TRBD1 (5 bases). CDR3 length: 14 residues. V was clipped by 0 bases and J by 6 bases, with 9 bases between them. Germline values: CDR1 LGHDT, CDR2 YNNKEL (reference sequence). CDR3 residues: CASSQDVQVNEQFF. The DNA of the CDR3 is TGTGCCAGCAGCCAAGACGTACAGGTCAATGAGCAGTTCTTC.

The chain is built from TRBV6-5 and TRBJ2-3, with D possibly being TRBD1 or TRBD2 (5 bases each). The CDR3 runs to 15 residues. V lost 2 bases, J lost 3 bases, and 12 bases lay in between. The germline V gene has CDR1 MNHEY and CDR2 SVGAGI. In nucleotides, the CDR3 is TGTGCCAGCAGTTACCCGACTGGGGGTACAGATACGCAGTATTTT. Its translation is CASSYPTGGTDTQYF.

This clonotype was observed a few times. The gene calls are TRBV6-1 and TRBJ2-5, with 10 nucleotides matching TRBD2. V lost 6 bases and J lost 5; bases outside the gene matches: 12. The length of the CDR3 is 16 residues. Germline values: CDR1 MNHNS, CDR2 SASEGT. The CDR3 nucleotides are TGTGCCAGCAGCCATTCCTCTAGCGGGAGCATGGAGACCCAGTACTTC. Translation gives CASSHSSSGSMETQYF.

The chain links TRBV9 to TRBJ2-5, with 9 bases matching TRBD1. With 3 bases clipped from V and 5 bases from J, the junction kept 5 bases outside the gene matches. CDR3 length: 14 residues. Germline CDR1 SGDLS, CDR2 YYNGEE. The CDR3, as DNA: TGTGCCAGCAGCGCAAACAGGGGGCGGGAGACCCAGTACTTC. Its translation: CASSANRGRETQYF. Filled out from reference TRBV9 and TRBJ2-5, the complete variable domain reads DSGVTQTPKHLITATGQRVTLRCSPRSGDLSVYWYQQSLDQGLQFLIQYYNGEERAKGNILERFSAQQFPDLHSELNLSSLELGDSALYFCASSANRGRETQYFGPGTRLLVL.